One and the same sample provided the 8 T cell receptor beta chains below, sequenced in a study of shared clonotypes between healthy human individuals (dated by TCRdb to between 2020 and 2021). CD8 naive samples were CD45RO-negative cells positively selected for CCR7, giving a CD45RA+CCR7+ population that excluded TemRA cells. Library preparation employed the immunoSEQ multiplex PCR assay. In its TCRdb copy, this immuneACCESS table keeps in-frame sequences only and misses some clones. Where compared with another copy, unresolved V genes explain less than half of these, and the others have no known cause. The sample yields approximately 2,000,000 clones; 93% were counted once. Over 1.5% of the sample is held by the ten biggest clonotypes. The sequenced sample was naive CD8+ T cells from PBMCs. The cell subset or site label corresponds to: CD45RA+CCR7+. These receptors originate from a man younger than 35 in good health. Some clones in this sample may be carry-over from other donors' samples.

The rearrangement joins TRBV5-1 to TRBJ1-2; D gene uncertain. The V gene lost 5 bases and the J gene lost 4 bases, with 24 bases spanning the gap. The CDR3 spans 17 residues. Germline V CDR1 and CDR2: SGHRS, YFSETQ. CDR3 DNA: TGCGCCAGCAGTAGTTTTCACAAGACCGACCTTCGCTATGGCTACACCTTC. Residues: CASSSFHKTDLRYGYTF.

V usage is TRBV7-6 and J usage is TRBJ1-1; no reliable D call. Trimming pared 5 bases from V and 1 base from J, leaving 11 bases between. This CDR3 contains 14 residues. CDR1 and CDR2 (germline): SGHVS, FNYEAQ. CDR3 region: CASSRLTGNTEAFF. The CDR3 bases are TGTGCCAGCAGCCGACTGACGGGGAACACTGAAGCTTTCTTT.

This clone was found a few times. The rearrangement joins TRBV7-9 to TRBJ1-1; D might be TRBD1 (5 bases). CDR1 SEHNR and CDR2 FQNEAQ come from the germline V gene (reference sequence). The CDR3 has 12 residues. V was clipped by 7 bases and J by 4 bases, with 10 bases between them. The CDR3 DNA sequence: TGTGCCAGCAACTGGGACCTCACTGAAGCTTTCTTT. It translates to CASNWDLTEAFF.

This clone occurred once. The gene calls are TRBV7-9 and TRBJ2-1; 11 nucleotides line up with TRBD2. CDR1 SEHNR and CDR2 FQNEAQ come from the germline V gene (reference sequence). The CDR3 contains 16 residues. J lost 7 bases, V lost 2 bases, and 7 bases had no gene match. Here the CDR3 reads CASSLFLAGGNNEQFF. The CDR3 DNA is TGTGCCAGCAGCTTATTTCTAGCGGGAGGTAATAATGAGCAGTTCTTC.

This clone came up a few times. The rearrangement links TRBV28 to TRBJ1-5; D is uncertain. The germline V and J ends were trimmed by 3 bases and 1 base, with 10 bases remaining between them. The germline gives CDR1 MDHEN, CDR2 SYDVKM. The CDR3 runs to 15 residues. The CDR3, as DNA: TGTGCCAGCAGTTTTGCAGCCTCGAGCAATCAGCCCCAGCATTTT. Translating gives CASSFAASSNQPQHF.

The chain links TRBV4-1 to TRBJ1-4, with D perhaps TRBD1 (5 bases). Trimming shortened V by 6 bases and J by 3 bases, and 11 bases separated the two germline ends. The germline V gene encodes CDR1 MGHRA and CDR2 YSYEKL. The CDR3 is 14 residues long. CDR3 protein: CASSPVGPNEKLFF. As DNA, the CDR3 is TGCGCCAGCAGTCCCGTGGGGCCTAATGAAAAACTGTTTTTT.

The CDR3: CATKDRGTDTQYF. CDR3 nucleotides: TGTGCCACCAAAGACAGGGGCACAGATACGCAGTATTTT. The chain joins TRBV15 to TRBJ2-3; 7 bases match TRBD1. Germline V gene sequence: CDR1 LNHNV, CDR2 YYDKDF (reference sequence). This CDR3 is built from 13 residues. The ends lost 7 bases at V and 1 base at J; junction bases unmatched: 2.

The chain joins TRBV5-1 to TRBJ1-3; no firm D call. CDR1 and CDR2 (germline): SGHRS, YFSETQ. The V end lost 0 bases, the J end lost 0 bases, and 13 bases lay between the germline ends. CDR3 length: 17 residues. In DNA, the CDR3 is TGCGCCAGCAGCTTGGGCATTGCGCGATACTCTGGAAACACCATATATTTT. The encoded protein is CASSLGIARYSGNTIYF.